The T cell receptor (beta chain) under discussion was sequenced for a study of T-cell memory formation after mild COVID-19. Study-level results: What remained unconfirmed was the SARS-CoV-2 specificity of second-wave clones peaking on day 37.

This clonotype has more than one count but fewer than ten. Its cognate antigen is unknown. The V gene's germline CDR1 is MGHRA and CDR2 YSYEKL. Trimming at V came to 8 bases and at J to 5 bases, leaving 19 bases not matched to a gene. The CDR3 length is 18 residues. UMIs and sample barcodes were carried by the TCR alpha and TCR beta cDNA libraries that 5'RACE produced using constant-segment primers. TCRdb re-called the 5' RACE reads through MiXCR, storing one row per CDR3 protein. The sample has roughly 250,000 distinct CDR3 sequences, over 15% seen once; the top ten hold around 23%. The sequenced sample consisted of PBMCs or a T cell subset sorted from them (not recorded which). The chain has TRBV4-1 and TRBJ2-5, with 11 bases that match TRBD2. The receptor comes from a man aged 18-30 years who had mild COVID-19 (a few samples of this study predate the infection). Cell type and time point are not known. CDR3 DNA sequence: TGCGCCAGCCGTAGTCTTGGGGCTAGCGGGGGGCTCAAGGAGACCCAGTACTTC. Encoded protein: CASRSLGASGGLKETQYF.